This T cell receptor (beta chain) was sequenced during a study of blood T cell repertoires in COVID-19. The overall study: PBMCs, B-cell-depleted T cells, or T cells were the source of the cDNA or gDNA that made up the material.

This clone was seen once. Data came from immunoSEQ multiplex PCR; TCRdb stores just in-frame clones and leaves some out. The top ten clones hold 5.1% of a sample with tens of thousands of clones, 88% of them seen once. This receptor was identified in a human donor in a cohort sampled during active COVID-19. The sample taken for sequencing was peripheral blood.

The CDR3 DNA reads TGTGCCAGCAGCTTAGACAGCCTCAATCAGCCCCAGCATTTT. Translated, it gives CASSLDSLNQPQHF. The chain combines TRBV7-8 with TRBJ1-5; no clear D. CDR1 and CDR2 (germline): SGHVS, FQNEAQ. V was pared by 1 base and J by 3 bases, with 7 bases between. CDR3 length: 14 amino acids.